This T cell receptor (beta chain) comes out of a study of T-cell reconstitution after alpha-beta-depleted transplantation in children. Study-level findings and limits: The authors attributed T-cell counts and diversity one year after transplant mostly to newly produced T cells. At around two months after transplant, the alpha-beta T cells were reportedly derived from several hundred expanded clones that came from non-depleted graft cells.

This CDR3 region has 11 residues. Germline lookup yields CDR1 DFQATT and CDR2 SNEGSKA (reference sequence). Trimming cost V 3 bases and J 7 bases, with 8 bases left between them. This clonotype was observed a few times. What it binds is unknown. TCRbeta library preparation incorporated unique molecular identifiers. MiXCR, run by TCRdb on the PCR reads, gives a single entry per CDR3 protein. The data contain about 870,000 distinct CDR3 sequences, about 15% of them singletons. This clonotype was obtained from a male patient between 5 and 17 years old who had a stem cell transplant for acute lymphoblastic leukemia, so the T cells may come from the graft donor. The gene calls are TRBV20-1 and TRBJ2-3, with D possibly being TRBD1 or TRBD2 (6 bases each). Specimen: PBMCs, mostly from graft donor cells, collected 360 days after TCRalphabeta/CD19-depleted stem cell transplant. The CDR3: CSARGGHTQYF. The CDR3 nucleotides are TGCAGTGCTAGGGGGGGCCATACGCAGTATTTT.